This T cell receptor (beta chain) was recovered during a study of T cell responses to AZD1222 COVID-19 vaccine. Study as a whole: Analyses pooled second doses at about 4 or about 12 weeks. Whole-study findings and limits: Donors were chiefly white British, with a greater number of females, and clonal diversity was perhaps underestimated. Just six or seven AZD1222 recipients tested seropositive at baseline.

This clone occurred a few times. Its antigen is still unknown. Method: immunoSEQ multiplex PCR; TCRdb's copy keeps in-frame clones and lacks some. The repertoire holds some 110,000 clones, about 87% seen once, with around 9.4% in the top ten. Material: peripheral blood, obtained on day 0 of AZD1222 vaccination. The sequence was obtained from an adult in good health.

The CDR3 bases are TGTGCCAGCAGCTTGGGGCTAGCGGGCCAAGAGACCCAGTACTTC. Encoded protein: CASSLGLAGQETQYF. The chain carries TRBV5-5 and TRBJ2-5; 8 bases are shared with TRBD2. CDR3 length equals 15 residues. With 0 bases clipped from V and 1 base from J, the junction kept 2 bases outside the gene matches. Germline CDR1 SGHKS, CDR2 YYEKEE (reference sequence).